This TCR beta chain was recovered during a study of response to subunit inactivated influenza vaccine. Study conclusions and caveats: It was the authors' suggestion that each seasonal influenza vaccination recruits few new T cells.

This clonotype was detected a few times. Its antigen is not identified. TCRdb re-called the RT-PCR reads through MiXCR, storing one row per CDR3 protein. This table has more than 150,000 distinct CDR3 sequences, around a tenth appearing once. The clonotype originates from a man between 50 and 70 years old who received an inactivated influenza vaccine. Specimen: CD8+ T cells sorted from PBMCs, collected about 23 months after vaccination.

This CDR3 is CASTPQGAEQFF. The DNA for the CDR3 is TGTGCCAGCACCCCACAGGGGGCAGAACAGTTCTTC. This chain links TRBV7-2 with TRBJ2-1; 9 bases are shared with TRBD1. The germline V gene encodes CDR1 SGHTA and CDR2 FQGNSA. V gave up 7 bases and J gave up 13 bases; unmatched junction bases: 8. The length of the CDR3 is 12 residues.